These T cell receptor beta chains were read from a single sample in a study of memory CD4+ T cells and cytomegalovirus serostatus. The repertoire was sequenced with immunoSEQ multiplex PCR; TCRdb's copy has only in-frame clones and lacks some. The sample includes some 54,000 clones, more than 70% of them seen just once. The sample was memory CD4+ T cells from blood. These receptors originate from an adult in good health and CMV-seropositive. Both conserved end residues are part of each CDR3. D genes are given only for firm matches. Part of the rows lack a size; the others show once, few, many or a class for expanded clones.

size	D	V	J	DNA	CDR3
.	.	TRBV6-6	TRBJ1-1	TGTGCCAGCCGTAGTACCGACGCCGTCACTGAAGCTTTCTTT	CASRSTDAVTEAFF
.	.	TRBV5-4	TRBJ2-5	TGTGCCAGCAGCGTGCCGGGTCCTCAAGAGACCCAGTACTTC	CASSVPGPQETQYF
.	.	TRBV21-1	TRBJ2-7	TGTGCCAGCAGCAAAGATCAGCGCGGGAGGCCAAGATACGAGCAGTACTTC	CASSKDQRGRPRYEQYF
once	TRBD1	TRBV20-1	TRBJ2-1	TGCAGTGCAAAGGACAGGCGCATTAAGTTCTTC	CSAKDRRIKFF
.	.	TRBV5-1	TRBJ2-5	TGCGCCAGCAGTGGAGGACCGGCGGGGTGGGAGACCCAGTACTTC	CASSGGPAGWETQYF
once	.	TRBV7-2	TRBJ2-5	TGTGCCAGCAGCACCCGTCTGGGGGTTTTGGAGACCCAGTACTTC	CASSTRLGVLETQYF
few	.	TRBV27	TRBJ2-7	TGTGCCAGCAGTTTATCGCCTGGCGAGCAGTACTTC	CASSLSPGEQYF
once	.	TRBV5-1	TRBJ2-5	TGCGCCAGCGCGGAAACCGGGCGCTTAGAAGAGACCCAGTACTTC	CASAETGRLEETQYF
.	TRBD1	TRBV6-6	TRBJ2-7	TGTGCCAGCAAAGGACAGGGGACCTACGAGCAGTACTTC	CASKGQGTYEQYF
.	.	TRBV9	TRBJ2-4	TGTGCCAGCAGCCCGCGACCGAAGGGGGAAAACATTCAGTACTTC	CASSPRPKGENIQYF
.	.	TRBV29-1	TRBJ2-5	TGCAGCGTCCTCGGGACCCAAGAGACCCAGTACTTC	CSVLGTQETQYF
.	TRBD2	TRBV11-1	TRBJ2-1	TGTGCCAGCAGCTTCGGGACTAGCGGGATCTACAATGAGCAGTTCTTC	CASSFGTSGIYNEQFF
.	.	TRBV6-5	TRBJ1-1	TGTGCCAGCAGTTGGGCAGAGAACACTGAAGCTTTCTTT	CASSWAENTEAFF
medium-sized	.	TRBV2	TRBJ1-2	TGTGCCAGCAGTGAAACGGGGTCCTATGGCTACACCTTC	CASSETGSYGYTF
.	TRBD1	TRBV19	TRBJ2-7	TGTGCCAGTAGTATCCGGGACAGGGGATACGAGCAGTACTTC	CASSIRDRGYEQYF
.	TRBD2	TRBV2	TRBJ2-7	TGTGCCAGCAGTTTGGGACTAGCTCCCTACGAGCAGTACTTC	CASSLGLAPYEQYF
.	TRBD1	TRBV5-4	TRBJ1-6	TGTGCCAGCAGCTCTGGACAGGGAAATTCACCCCTCCACTTT	CASSSGQGNSPLHF
.	.	TRBV2	TRBJ2-6	TGTGCCAGCAGTGTTTTGGGATCTGGGGCCAACGTCCTGACTTTC	CASSVLGSGANVLTF
.	.	TRBV19	TRBJ2-2	TGTGCCAGTAGTATGTGGTCAGGGGGGAGCGGGGAGCTGTTTTTT	CASSMWSGGSGELFF
.	.	TRBV7-9	TRBJ1-6	TGTGCCAGCAGCTTGATCCGGGAGAATTCACCCCTCCACTTT	CASSLIRENSPLHF
.	.	TRBV5-1	TRBJ2-7	TGCGCCAGCAGCTATGGGTACTCGGAGTACGAGCAGTACTTC	CASSYGYSEYEQYF
.	.	TRBV12-1	TRBJ2-7	TGTGCCAGCAGCTTTTTTTGGCTAGCGGGCCACGAGCAGTACTTC	CASSFFWLAGHEQYF
few	TRBD2	TRBV19	TRBJ2-7	TGTGCCAGTAGTATATCGGGGGGTTCTCACGAGCAGTACTTC	CASSISGGSHEQYF
.	.	TRBV5-5	TRBJ1-2	TGTGCCAGCACCCCTCGGGGTGCTATCACTAACTATGGCTACACCTTC	CASTPRGAITNYGYTF
once	.	TRBV28	TRBJ2-1	TGTGCCAGCACAAAGGCAGGGATTGCCTACAATGAGCAGTTCTTC	CASTKAGIAYNEQFF
.	TRBD2	TRBV27	TRBJ2-1	TGTGCCAGCAGTCTCGAACGTTCCGGGAGGTACAATGAGCAGTTCTTC	CASSLERSGRYNEQFF
.	.	TRBV9	TRBJ1-1	TGTGCCAGCAGCGTTCAGGTGAACACTGAAGCTTTCTTT	CASSVQVNTEAFF
.	.	TRBV6-1	TRBJ2-2	TGTGCCAGCACTCGGAACACCGGGGAGCTGTTTTTT	CASTRNTGELFF
.	.	TRBV5-1	TRBJ2-3	TGCGCCAGCAGCCCGATACAGGGCAGCACAGATACGCAGTATTTT	CASSPIQGSTDTQYF
.	.	TRBV6-5	TRBJ1-1	TGTGCCAGCAGTTTCACACCTAACACTGAAGCTTTCTTT	CASSFTPNTEAFF
.	TRBD2	TRBV12-5	TRBJ2-1	TGTGCTAGTGGTAGCCCCTCTAGCGGAGCCTACAATGAGCAGTTCTTC	CASGSPSSGAYNEQFF
.	TRBD1	TRBV5-1	TRBJ1-1	TGCGCCAGCAGCCTCTTGGGGGACAGGGCTGGTGAAGCTTTCTTT	CASSLLGDRAGEAFF
.	TRBD2	TRBV4-3	TRBJ2-5	TGCGCCAGCAGCCAAGATCGGATCAGCGGGGGGGCCAAAGAGACCCAGTACTTC	CASSQDRISGGAKETQYF
.	TRBD2	TRBV6-1	TRBJ2-7	TGTGCCAGCAGGGGCGGGAGCTCCTACGAGCAGTACTTC	CASRGGSSYEQYF
.	.	TRBV14	TRBJ2-1	TGTGCCAGCAGCCAAGGGGTTATGGGAGAGCAGTTCTTC	CASSQGVMGEQFF
.	TRBD1	TRBV5-1	TRBJ1-3	TGCGCCAGCAGCAGAGAACAGGGGAACTCTGGAAACACCATATATTTT	CASSREQGNSGNTIYF
.	.	TRBV5-1	TRBJ2-5	TGCGCCAGCAGCTTGGCCGGGTCGGAACGGGAGACCCAGTACTTC	CASSLAGSERETQYF
.	TRBD1	TRBV15	TRBJ2-1	TGTGCCACCAGCAGAGACAGGGGGCATATCAATGAGCAGTTCTTC	CATSRDRGHINEQFF
.	.	TRBV7-9	TRBJ1-2	TGTGCCAGCAGCTTAGAGGGCGGGAATGGCTACACCTTC	CASSLEGGNGYTF
.	.	TRBV2	TRBJ1-4	TGTGCCAGCAGTGAATTAGGACTTCAAAATGAAAAACTGTTTTTT	CASSELGLQNEKLFF
.	.	TRBV14	TRBJ1-2	TGTGCCAGCAGCCAAGAACAGGGCGTTGGAGATGGCTACACCTTC	CASSQEQGVGDGYTF
.	.	TRBV14	TRBJ1-6	TGTGCCAGCAGCCAAGATACGCTTAATTCACCCCTCCACTTT	CASSQDTLNSPLHF
.	TRBD2	TRBV19	TRBJ2-2	TGTGCCAGTACCCCGGGTCTAGCGGGTTCCACCGGGGAGCTGTTTTTT	CASTPGLAGSTGELFF
.	.	TRBV5-5	TRBJ1-4	TGTGCCAGCAGCTTGGAGGGGCGCGGAGAAAAACTGTTTTTT	CASSLEGRGEKLFF
.	.	TRBV10-2	TRBJ1-2	TGCGCCAGCAGTCAACAACCAATCTATGGCTACACCTTC	CASSQQPIYGYTF
.	TRBD1	TRBV28	TRBJ2-7	TGTGCCAGCAGTTCCCTGACCCGGGACAGCTACGAGCAGTACTTC	CASSSLTRDSYEQYF
.	TRBD1	TRBV5-6	TRBJ1-2	TGTGCCAGCACCGAGCCATCCGGGACAGGGGAACGCTACACCTTC	CASTEPSGTGERYTF
.	.	TRBV30	TRBJ1-1	TGTGCCTGGAAGAATCGTCAGGGGAACACTGAAGCTTTCTTT	CAWKNRQGNTEAFF
.	.	TRBV27	TRBJ2-7	TGTGCTTCGGGCGGGGGCCACGAGCAGTACTTC	CASGGGHEQYF
.	TRBD1	TRBV9	TRBJ2-3	TGTGCCAGCAGCCCCCACGCCGGGACAGGGTTAGATACGCAGTATTTT	CASSPHAGTGLDTQYF
.	.	TRBV7-9	TRBJ2-7	TGTGCCAGCAGCTTAGGAGGTAACAACGGCGAGCAGTACTTC	CASSLGGNNGEQYF
.	.	TRBV7-2	TRBJ1-2	TGTGCCAGCATCTTGGGTGTGGGGGGCACTTATGGCTACACCTTC	CASILGVGGTYGYTF
once	.	TRBV5-1	TRBJ2-1	TGCGCCAGCAGCTTGGACGGTCGCCCCAGCTCCTACAATGAGCAGTTCTTC	CASSLDGRPSSYNEQFF
.	.	TRBV11-2	TRBJ2-2	TGTGCCAGCAGGCTAGGATCTCTTAACACCGGGGAGCTGTTTTTT	CASRLGSLNTGELFF
.	TRBD2	TRBV11-2	TRBJ2-7	TGTGCCAGCAGCCCATGGACTAGCGGTTACGAGCAGTACTTC	CASSPWTSGYEQYF
.	TRBD2	TRBV5-1	TRBJ2-6	TGCGCCAGCAGCTTACTAGCGGGGGGACGCTCTGGGGCCAACGTCCTGACTTTC	CASSLLAGGRSGANVLTF
.	.	TRBV27	TRBJ1-1	TGTGCCAGCAGTTTTCGTTTTAGCGGGGTAGCTTTCTTT	CASSFRFSGVAFF
.	TRBD2	TRBV5-4	TRBJ2-5	TGTGCCAGCAGCCTGGGACTAGGGAAGACCCAGTACTTC	CASSLGLGKTQYF
.	TRBD2	TRBV5-5	TRBJ2-7	TGTGCCAGCAGCTGGTGGGGGACAGCGGGAGGGGCCTCAGCCCGCTACGAGCAGTACTTC	CASSWWGTAGGASARYEQYF